The source of this T cell receptor (beta chain) is a study of technical replicates of blood from a handful of donors. This CDR3 region has 13 residues. The germline V gene has CDR1 LGHNT and CDR2 FRNRAP. The V gene lost 7 bases and the J gene lost 4 bases, with 14 bases spanning the gap. The protocol was immunoSEQ multiplex PCR, while the TCRdb copy is restricted to in-frame clones and leaves out a portion. The sample includes around 76,000 clones, 95% to 98% of them seen just once. The sequenced material came from T cells isolated from PBMCs. The V gene is TRBV12-5, the J gene TRBJ2-7; D unclear. This clonotype was obtained from a human donor in good health. CDR3 region: CASATNPRYEQYF. CDR3 coding DNA: TGTGCTAGTGCCACAAACCCCAGGTACGAGCAGTACTTC.